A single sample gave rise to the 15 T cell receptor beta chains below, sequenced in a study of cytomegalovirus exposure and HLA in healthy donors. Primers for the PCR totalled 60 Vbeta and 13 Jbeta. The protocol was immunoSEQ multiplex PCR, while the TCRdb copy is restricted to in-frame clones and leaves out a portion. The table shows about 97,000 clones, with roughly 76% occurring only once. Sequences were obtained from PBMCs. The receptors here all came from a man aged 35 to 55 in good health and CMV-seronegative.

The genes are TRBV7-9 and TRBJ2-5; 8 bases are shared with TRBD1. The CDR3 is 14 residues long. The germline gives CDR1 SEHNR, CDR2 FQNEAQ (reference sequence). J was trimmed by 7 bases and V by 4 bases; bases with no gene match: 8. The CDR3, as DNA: TGTGCCAGCAGCTCGCAGGGGGCAGGCCGGACCCAGTACTTC. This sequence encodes CASSSQGAGRTQYF.

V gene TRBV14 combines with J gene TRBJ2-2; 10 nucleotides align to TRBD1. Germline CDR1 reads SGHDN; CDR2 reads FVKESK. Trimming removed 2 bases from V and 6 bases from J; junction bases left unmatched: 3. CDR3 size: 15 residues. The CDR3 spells CASSQRQGASGELFF. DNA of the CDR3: TGTGCCAGCAGCCAAAGACAGGGGGCGTCCGGGGAGCTGTTTTTT.

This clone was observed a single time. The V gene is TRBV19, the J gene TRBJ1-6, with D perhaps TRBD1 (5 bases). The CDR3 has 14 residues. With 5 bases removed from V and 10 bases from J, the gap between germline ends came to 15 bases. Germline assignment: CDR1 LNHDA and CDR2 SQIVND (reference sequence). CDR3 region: CASSVQVIGSPLHF. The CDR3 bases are TGTGCCAGTAGTGTACAGGTTATCGGGTCACCCCTCCACTTT.

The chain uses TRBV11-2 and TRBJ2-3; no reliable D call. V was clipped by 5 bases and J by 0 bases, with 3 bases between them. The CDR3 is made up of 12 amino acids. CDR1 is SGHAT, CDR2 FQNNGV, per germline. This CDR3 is CASSLSTDTQYF. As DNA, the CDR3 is TGTGCCAGCAGCCTGAGCACAGATACGCAGTATTTT. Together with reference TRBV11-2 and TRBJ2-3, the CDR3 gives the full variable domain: EAGVAQSPRYKIIEKRQSVAFWCNPISGHATLYWYQQILGQGPKLLIQFQNNGVVDDSQLPKDRFSAERLKGVDSTLKIQPAKLEDSAVYLCASSLSTDTQYFGPGTRLTVL.

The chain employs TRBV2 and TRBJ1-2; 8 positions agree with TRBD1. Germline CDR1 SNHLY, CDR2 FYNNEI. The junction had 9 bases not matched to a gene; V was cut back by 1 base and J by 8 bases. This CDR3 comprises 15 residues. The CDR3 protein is CASSEESRGRSGYTF. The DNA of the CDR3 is TGTGCCAGCAGTGAAGAGTCCAGGGGGCGCAGCGGCTACACCTTC.

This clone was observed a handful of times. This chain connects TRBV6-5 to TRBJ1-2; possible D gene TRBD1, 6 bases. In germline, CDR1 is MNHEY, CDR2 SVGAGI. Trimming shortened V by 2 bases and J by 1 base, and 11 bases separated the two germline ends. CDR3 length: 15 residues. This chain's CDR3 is CASSYDGQINYGYTF. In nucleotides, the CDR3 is TGTGCCAGCAGTTACGACGGACAGATTAACTATGGCTACACCTTC.

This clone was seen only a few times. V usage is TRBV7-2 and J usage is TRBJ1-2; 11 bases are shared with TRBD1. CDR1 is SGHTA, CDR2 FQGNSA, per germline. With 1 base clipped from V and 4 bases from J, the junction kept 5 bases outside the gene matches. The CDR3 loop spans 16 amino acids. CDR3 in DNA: TGTGCCAGCAGCTTAGTTACGGGACAGGGGGGCTATGGCTACACCTTC. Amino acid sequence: CASSLVTGQGGYGYTF.

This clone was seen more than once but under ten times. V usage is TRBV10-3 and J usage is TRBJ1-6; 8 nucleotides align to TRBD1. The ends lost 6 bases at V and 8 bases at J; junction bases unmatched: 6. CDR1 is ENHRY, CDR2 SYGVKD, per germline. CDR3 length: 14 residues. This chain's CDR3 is CAISQGAKDSPLHF. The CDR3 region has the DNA TGTGCCATCAGCCAGGGGGCTAAGGATTCACCCCTCCACTTT.

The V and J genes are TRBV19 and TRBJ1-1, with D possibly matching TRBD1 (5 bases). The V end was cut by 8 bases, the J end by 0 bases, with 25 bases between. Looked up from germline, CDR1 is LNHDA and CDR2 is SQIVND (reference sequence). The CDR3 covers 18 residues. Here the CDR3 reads CASGAPGERAGLNTEAFF. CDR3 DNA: TGTGCCAGTGGTGCACCGGGGGAGCGCGCAGGACTGAACACTGAAGCTTTCTTT.

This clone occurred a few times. The CDR3 bases are TGTGCCAGTAGTACCCCTTCGGACAGGGGGCTTCTCGATGGCAATCAGCCCCAGCATTTT. Its translation: CASSTPSDRGLLDGNQPQHF. This chain uses TRBV19 with TRBJ1-5, with 11 bases matching TRBD1. Trimming took 4 bases from V and 2 from J; bases not matched to a gene: 16. Germline values: CDR1 LNHDA, CDR2 SQIVND (reference sequence). The CDR3 has 20 residues.

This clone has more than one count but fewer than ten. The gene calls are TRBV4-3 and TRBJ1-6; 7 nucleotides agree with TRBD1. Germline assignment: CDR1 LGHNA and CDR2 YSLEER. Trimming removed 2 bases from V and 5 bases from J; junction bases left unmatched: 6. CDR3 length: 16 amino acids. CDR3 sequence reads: CASSQQDRHDNSPLHF. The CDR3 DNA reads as TGCGCCAGCAGCCAACAGGACAGGCACGATAATTCACCCCTCCACTTT.

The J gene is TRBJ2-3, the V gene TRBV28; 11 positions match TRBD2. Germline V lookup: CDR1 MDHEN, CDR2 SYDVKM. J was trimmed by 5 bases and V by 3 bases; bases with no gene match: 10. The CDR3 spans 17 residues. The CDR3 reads CASSLRGLAGGGDTQYF. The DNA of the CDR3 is TGTGCCAGCAGTTTGCGAGGTCTAGCGGGGGGCGGAGATACGCAGTATTTT.

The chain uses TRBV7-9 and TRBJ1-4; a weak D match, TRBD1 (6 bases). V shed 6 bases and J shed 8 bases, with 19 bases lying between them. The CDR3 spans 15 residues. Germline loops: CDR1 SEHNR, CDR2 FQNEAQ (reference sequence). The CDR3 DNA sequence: TGTGCCAGCAGGGACGGGGGGACAATAAGGGAAAAACTGTTTTTT. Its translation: CASRDGGTIREKLFF. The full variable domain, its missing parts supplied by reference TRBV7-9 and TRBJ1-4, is DTGVSQNPRHKITKRGQNVTFRCDPISEHNRLYWYRQTLGQGPEFLTYFQNEAQLEKSRLLSDRFSAERPKGSFSTLEIQRTEQGDSAMYLCASRDGGTIREKLFFGSGTQLSVL.

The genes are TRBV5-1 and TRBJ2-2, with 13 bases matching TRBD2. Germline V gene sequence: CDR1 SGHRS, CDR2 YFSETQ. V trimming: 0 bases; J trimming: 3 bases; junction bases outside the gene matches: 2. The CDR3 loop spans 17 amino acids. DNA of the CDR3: TGCGCCAGCAGCTTGGGGGGACTAGCGGGGCACACCGGGGAGCTGTTTTTT. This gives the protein CASSLGGLAGHTGELFF.

The CDR3 nucleotides read TGTGCCAGTAGTATCCGGCCGGGGGGCCCCACAGATACGCAGTATTTT. Its translation is CASSIRPGGPTDTQYF. This rearrangement joins TRBV19 to TRBJ2-3, with a weak D call TRBD2 (7 bases). The V gene's germline CDR1 is LNHDA and CDR2 SQIVND (reference sequence). V was cut by 3 bases and J by 2 bases, with 15 bases left in between. The CDR3 consists of 16 residues.